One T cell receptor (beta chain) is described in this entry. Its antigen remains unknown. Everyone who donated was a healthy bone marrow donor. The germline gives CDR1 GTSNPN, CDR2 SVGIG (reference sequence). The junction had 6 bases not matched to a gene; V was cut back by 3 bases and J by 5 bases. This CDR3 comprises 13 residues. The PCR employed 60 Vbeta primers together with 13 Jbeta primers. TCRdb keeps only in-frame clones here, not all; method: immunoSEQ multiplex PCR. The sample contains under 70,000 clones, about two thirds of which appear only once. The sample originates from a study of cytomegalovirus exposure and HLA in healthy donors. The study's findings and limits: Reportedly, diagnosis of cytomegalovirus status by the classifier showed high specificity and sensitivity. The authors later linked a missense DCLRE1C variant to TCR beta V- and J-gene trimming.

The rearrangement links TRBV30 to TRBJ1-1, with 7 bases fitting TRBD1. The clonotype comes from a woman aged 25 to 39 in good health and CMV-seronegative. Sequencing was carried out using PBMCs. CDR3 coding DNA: TGTGCCTGGAGGAGGGGGCTGTGGACTGAAGCTTTCTTT. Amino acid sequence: CAWRRGLWTEAFF.